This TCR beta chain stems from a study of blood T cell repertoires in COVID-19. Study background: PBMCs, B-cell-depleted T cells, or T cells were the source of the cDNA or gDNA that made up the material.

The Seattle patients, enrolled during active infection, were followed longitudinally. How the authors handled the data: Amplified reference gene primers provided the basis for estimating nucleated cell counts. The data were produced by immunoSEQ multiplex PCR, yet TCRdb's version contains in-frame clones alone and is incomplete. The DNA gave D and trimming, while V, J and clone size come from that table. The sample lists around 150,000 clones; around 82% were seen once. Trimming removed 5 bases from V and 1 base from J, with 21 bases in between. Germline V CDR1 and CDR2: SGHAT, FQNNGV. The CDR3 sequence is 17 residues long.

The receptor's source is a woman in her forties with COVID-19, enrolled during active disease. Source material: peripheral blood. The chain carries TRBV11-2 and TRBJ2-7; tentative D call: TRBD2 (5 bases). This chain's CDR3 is CASSPIGSSALSYEQYF. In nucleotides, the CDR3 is TGTGCCAGCAGCCCCATAGGGAGTAGCGCTTTGTCCTACGAGCAGTACTTC. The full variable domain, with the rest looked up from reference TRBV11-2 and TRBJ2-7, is EAGVAQSPRYKIIEKRQSVAFWCNPISGHATLYWYQQILGQGPKLLIQFQNNGVVDDSQLPKDRFSAERLKGVDSTLKIQPAKLEDSAVYLCASSPIGSSALSYEQYFGPGTRLTVT.